One and the same sample provided the 3 T cell receptor beta chains below, sequenced in a study of T cell repertoires in cytomegalovirus infection. From the reads, TCRdb called clonotypes with MiXCR, one entry per CDR3 protein. The data hold some 310,000 distinct CDR3 sequences, with roughly 25% observed a single time. Their recognized antigens are unknown. Sequencing was performed on cultured PBMCs, taken from culture after CMV antigen stimulation. The source is a human donor in good health (CMV status not recorded). Some clones in this sample may be carry-over from other donors' samples.

The gene calls are TRBV7-3 and TRBJ1-1, with D perhaps matching TRBD1 (5 bases). This CDR3 is 14 amino acids long. Trimming removed 7 bases from V and 1 base from J, with 13 bases in between. CDR1 SGHTA and CDR2 FQGTGA come from the germline V gene. DNA of the CDR3: TGTGCCAGCACCCCCGGACACCCGAACACTGAAGCTTTCTTT. Amino acids: CASTPGHPNTEAFF.

This clonotype was seen more than once but under ten times. J is TRBJ2-7 and V is TRBV27, with a possible D match to TRBD2 (8 bases). This CDR3 has 18 amino acids. The ends were cut back, 5 bases at V and 5 bases at J, with 28 bases in the middle. Germline values: CDR1 MNHEY, CDR2 SMNVEV (reference sequence). The DNA of the CDR3 is TGTGCCAGCAGTCCCACAGGGGTTTTTCAGCGGGAGACGGACGAGCAGTACGTC. It encodes CASSPTGVFQRETDEQYV.

This clonotype was observed at least ten times. The chain is built from TRBV7-6 and TRBJ1-5; 7 nucleotides match TRBD1. J gave up 8 bases and V 1 base, and 5 bases lay outside the gene matches. Germline V CDR1 and CDR2: SGHVS, FNYEAQ. This CDR3 is 14 amino acids long. CDR3 loop: CASSLGTGSEPQHF. The CDR3 DNA is TGTGCCAGCAGCTTAGGGACAGGTAGCGAGCCCCAGCATTTT.